One and the same sample provided the 27 T cell receptor beta chains below, sequenced in a study of beta chain features in type 1 diabetes. cDNA synthesis used the whole RNA isolate, giving expressed TCRB sequences. Generated by immunoSEQ multiplex PCR, the TCRdb table keeps only in-frame clones and is missing some. This sample has about 240,000 clones, with 27% found just once. Sequencing was carried out using central memory CD4+ T cells from blood. The receptor source for this set is a man aged 30 to 39 in good health.

This chain connects TRBV29-1 to TRBJ2-7, with a weak D call TRBD2 (6 bases). From germline, CDR1 is SQVTM and CDR2 ANQGSEA. The CDR3 has 14 amino acids. Trimming stripped 4 bases from V and 0 bases from J, with 13 bases between. As DNA, the CDR3 is TGCAGCGTTGTTGGGCGGGGCCCCTCCTACGAGCAGTACTTC. Translating gives CSVVGRGPSYEQYF.

This clone was seen only a few times. This chain links TRBV30 with TRBJ2-5; 8 nucleotides agree with TRBD2. CDR1 and CDR2 from the germline V gene are GTSNPN and SVGIG (reference sequence). The CDR3 loop spans 16 amino acids. V trimming: 4 bases; J trimming: 2 bases; junction bases outside the gene matches: 12. CDR3: CAWTWAGTRLQETQYF. CDR3 nucleotides: TGTGCCTGGACCTGGGCCGGGACTAGACTACAAGAGACCCAGTACTTC.

The chain carries TRBV10-3 and TRBJ1-1, with 7 nucleotides matching TRBD1. Trimming cost V 4 bases and J 6 bases; bases outside gene matches: 8. Germline V gene data show CDR1 as ENHRY and CDR2 as SYGVKD. The CDR3 spans 14 residues. The CDR3 bases are TGTGCCATCAGTGGGATAACAGGGGTAGCTGAAGCTTTCTTT. This codes for CAISGITGVAEAFF.

This clone has at least ten counts. The chain uses TRBV5-1 and TRBJ2-5; 7 bases agree with TRBD2. Germline V gene data show CDR1 as SGHRS and CDR2 as YFSETQ. This CDR3 comprises 17 residues. J gave up 5 bases and V 1 base, and 14 bases lay outside the gene matches. DNA for the CDR3: TGCGCCAGCAGCTTGCGGGGCGGGGGACGCTCGGGCGAGACCCAGTACTTC. Its translation: CASSLRGGGRSGETQYF.

The chain links TRBV7-2 to TRBJ2-3, with D unclear. This CDR3 comprises 15 residues. Trimming removed 3 bases at V and 1 base at J, with 11 bases between. CDR1 is SGHTA, CDR2 FQGNSA, per germline. This CDR3 is CASSLGSRGTDTQYF. Written as DNA, the CDR3 is TGTGCCAGCAGCTTGGGGTCTAGGGGCACAGATACGCAGTATTTT.

This chain links TRBV10-3 with TRBJ2-5, with 12 bases aligning to TRBD2. CDR1 and CDR2 from the germline V gene are ENHRY and SYGVKD. The CDR3 is 16 amino acids. V was clipped by 8 bases and J by 5 bases; unmatched bases: 12. The CDR3 DNA reads TGTGCCATCGCTACGACTAGCGGGGGAGGCGGGGAGACCCAGTACTTC. Protein product: CAIATTSGGGGETQYF.

This clone has only a few counts. The rearrangement links TRBV30 to TRBJ2-7; D is perhaps TRBD1 (5 bases). This CDR3 is 13 amino acids long. Trimming took off 2 bases at V and 1 base at J, with 9 bases between the two ends. CDR1 GTSNPN and CDR2 SVGIG come from the germline V gene (reference sequence). The CDR3 reads CAWSPGLSYEQYF. The DNA of the CDR3 is TGTGCCTGGAGTCCAGGGCTTTCCTACGAGCAGTACTTC.

This clone occurred a few times. The gene calls are TRBV9 and TRBJ1-1; 8 bases map to TRBD1. This CDR3 comprises 13 residues. Germline CDR1 reads SGDLS; CDR2 reads YYNGEE. The ends lost 4 bases at V and 5 bases at J; junction bases unmatched: 4. CDR3 sequence reads: CASSPGGRTEAFF. For the CDR3, the DNA is TGTGCCAGCAGCCCAGGGGGCAGGACTGAAGCTTTCTTT. Supplemented by reference TRBV9 and TRBJ1-1, the full variable domain reads DSGVTQTPKHLITATGQRVTLRCSPRSGDLSVYWYQQSLDQGLQFLIQYYNGEERAKGNILERFSAQQFPDLHSELNLSSLELGDSALYFCASSPGGRTEAFFGQGTRLTVV.

The genes are TRBV18 and TRBJ2-3; D uncertain. This CDR3 contains 11 residues. The V and J ends lost 3 bases and 8 bases respectively, with 6 bases between them. The germline CDR1 and CDR2 sequences are KGHSH and LQKENI. DNA of the CDR3: TGTGCCAGCTCACCCCAGTTTACGCAGTATTTT. Translation: CASSPQFTQYF.

This clone was seen a few times. V usage is TRBV13 and J usage is TRBJ2-3; maybe TRBD2 (6 bases). This CDR3 has 14 residues. V was clipped by 5 bases and J by 0 bases, with 9 bases between them. Germline V gives CDR1 PRHDT, CDR2 FYEKMQ (reference sequence). The DNA of the CDR3 is TGTGCCAGCAGCGAGACTAGGAGCACAGATACGCAGTATTTT. This gives the protein CASSETRSTDTQYF. Filled out from reference TRBV13 and TRBJ2-3, the complete variable domain reads AAGVIQSPRHLIKEKRETATLKCYPIPRHDTVYWYQQGPGQDPQFLISFYEKMQSDKGSIPDRFSAQQFSDYHSELNMSSLELGDSALYFCASSETRSTDTQYFGPGTRLTVL.

The chain uses TRBV7-8 and TRBJ2-7, with D unresolved. Germline V gene lookup returns CDR1 SGHVS and CDR2 FQNEAQ. The CDR3 spans 14 residues. V was clipped by 2 bases and J by 0 bases, with 8 bases between them. The CDR3 DNA reads as TGTGCCAGCAGCTTATACACCTACTCCTACGAGCAGTACTTC. Protein product: CASSLYTYSYEQYF.

J is TRBJ2-1 and V is TRBV6-4; D not resolved. The CDR3 contains 14 residues. Germline values: CDR1 MRHNA, CDR2 SNTAGT. Trimming shortened V by 6 bases and J by 9 bases, and 18 bases separated the two germline ends. This chain's CDR3 is CASRGPILWSEQFF. The CDR3 nucleotides are TGTGCCAGCAGAGGCCCCATCCTATGGAGTGAGCAGTTCTTC.

V gene TRBV29-1 combines with J gene TRBJ2-2; 8 bases match TRBD1. The V gene end was trimmed by 6 bases and the J gene end by 5 bases; junction bases not matched to a gene: 8. CDR1 SQVTM and CDR2 ANQGSEA come from the germline V gene. CDR3 length: 14 amino acids. CDR3 in DNA: TGCAGCGTCGCCAGGGACAGGCAAACCGGGGAGCTGTTTTTT. This gives the protein CSVARDRQTGELFF.

The chain combines TRBV11-2 with TRBJ2-3, with TRBD2 matching 9 bases. CDR3 length: 16 amino acids. The V gene end was trimmed by 2 bases and the J gene end by 4 bases; junction bases not matched to a gene: 7. Per germline, CDR1 SGHAT and CDR2 FQNNGV. CDR3 DNA sequence: TGTGCCAGCAGCTTAAGGATAGCGGGGGACGCAGATACGCAGTATTTT. This encodes CASSLRIAGDADTQYF.

This clone was seen only a few times. This chain uses TRBV7-8 with TRBJ2-3, with no clear D. The CDR3 runs to 17 residues. V was clipped by 1 base and J by 2 bases, with 16 bases between them. Germline V gene lookup returns CDR1 SGHVS and CDR2 FQNEAQ. CDR3 DNA: TGTGCCAGCAGCTTAGATCTCGGCAGGACGGACACAGATACGCAGTATTTT. Its protein product is CASSLDLGRTDTDTQYF.

The chain is built from TRBV4-1 and TRBJ2-1; 7 bases fit TRBD2. Germline V CDR1 and CDR2: MGHRA, YSYEKL. Germline trimming cut 1 base from V and 0 bases from J; bases unmatched to any gene: 6. The CDR3 runs 17 residues. The CDR3 nucleotides are TGCGCCAGCAGCCAAGGAGGTTTAGCGGGCTCCTACAATGAGCAGTTCTTC. Its protein is CASSQGGLAGSYNEQFF.

The chain recombines TRBV14 with TRBJ2-7; 7 nucleotides align to TRBD2. Trimming took 4 bases from V and 3 from J; bases not matched to a gene: 9. Germline CDR1 and CDR2: SGHDN and FVKESK. The CDR3 totals 15 residues. This CDR3 is CASSPQGGVGYEQYF. For the CDR3, the DNA is TGTGCCAGCAGCCCCCAGGGAGGGGTAGGCTACGAGCAGTACTTC.

This clone was observed a handful of times. The rearrangement joins TRBV25-1 to TRBJ1-1; D is uncertain. Trimming removed 4 bases from V and 6 bases from J, with 15 bases in between. The CDR3 extends over 14 amino acids. Germline V gene sequence: CDR1 MGHDK, CDR2 SYGVNS. The CDR3 nucleotides are TGTGCCAGCAGTGGTCAGCCAGACGGCGCTGAAGCTTTCTTT. This gives the protein CASSGQPDGAEAFF. Combining the CDR3 with reference TRBV25-1 and TRBJ1-1 gives the whole variable domain EADIYQTPRYLVIGTGKKITLECSQTMGHDKMYWYQQDPGMELHLIHYSYGVNSTEKGDLSSESTVSRIRTEHFPLTLESARPSHTSQYLCASSGQPDGAEAFFGQGTRLTVV.

This chain connects TRBV30 to TRBJ2-2; 7 bases align to TRBD1. CDR3 length: 17 amino acids. The V and J ends lost 5 bases and 8 bases, in that order; junction bases with no gene match: 20. Germline V gene sequence: CDR1 GTSNPN, CDR2 SVGIG (reference sequence). CDR3 sequence (DNA): TGTGCCTGGCGAGGGGGCAGAGGACAGCCAGCAGCGGGGGAGCTGTTTTTT. It codes for CAWRGGRGQPAAGELFF.

This clone turned up a few times. The chain recombines TRBV18 with TRBJ1-1, with TRBD1 matching over 9 bases. The CDR3 spans 14 residues. With V trimmed by 2 bases and J by 4 bases, 2 bases remained unmatched. Germline V gene sequence: CDR1 KGHSH, CDR2 LQKENI. The DNA for the CDR3 is TGTGCCAGCTCACCATTGACAGGGGGCACTGAAGCTTTCTTT. Translation: CASSPLTGGTEAFF. The full variable domain, rest sourced from reference TRBV18 and TRBJ1-1, is NAGVMQNPRHLVRRRGQEARLRCSPMKGHSHVYWYRQLPEEGLKFMVYLQKENIIDESGMPKERFSAEFPKEGPSILRIQQVVRGDSAAYFCASSPLTGGTEAFFGQGTRLTVV.

This clone was picked up a small number of times. The chain has TRBV28 and TRBJ2-7; a weak D match, TRBD2 (6 bases). This CDR3 is 15 amino acids long. The V end lost 5 bases, the J end lost 4 bases, and 18 bases lay between the germline ends. Germline-derived CDR1 and CDR2 are MDHEN and SYDVKM. The CDR3 DNA reads as TGTGCCAGCAGTCCACCGGGACTCCCAATTTACGAGCAGTACTTC. It yields the protein CASSPPGLPIYEQYF.

A few counts support this clone. The V and J genes are TRBV2 and TRBJ2-5; D not certain. V dropped 5 bases and J dropped 7 bases, with 11 bases sitting between them. The CDR3 length is 12 residues. Per the germline V gene, CDR1 is SNHLY and CDR2 is FYNNEI. The CDR3 here is CASSRTPGTQYF. Here the CDR3 DNA reads TGTGCCAGCAGTAGGACCCCGGGGACCCAGTACTTC.

The V call is TRBV7-2, the J call TRBJ2-1; TRBD2 is a possible D gene (5 bases). CDR1 is SGHTA and CDR2 is FQGNSA in the germline V gene. Trimming shortened V by 5 bases and J by 9 bases, and 14 bases separated the two germline ends. This CDR3 contains 13 residues. CDR3 protein: CASSHPSGGEQFF. The CDR3 nucleotides are TGTGCCAGCAGCCACCCAAGCGGCGGTGAGCAGTTCTTC. Full variable domain (missing parts from reference TRBV7-2 and TRBJ2-1): GAGVSQSPSNKVTEKGKDVELRCDPISGHTALYWYRQSLGQGLEFLIYFQGNSAPDKSGLPSDRFSAERTGGSVSTLTIQRTQQEDSAVYLCASSHPSGGEQFFGPGTRLTVL.

The CDR3 spells CASGLLTENNEQFF. The CDR3 coding sequence is TGTGCTAGTGGTTTACTGACAGAGAACAATGAGCAGTTCTTC. The rearrangement links TRBV12-5 to TRBJ2-1, with a tentative D call TRBD1 (5 bases). The CDR3 loop spans 14 amino acids. Germline V gene data show CDR1 as LGHNT and CDR2 as FRNRAP. V shed 3 bases and J shed 5 bases, with 11 bases lying between them.

This clone was counted at least ten times. This rearrangement joins TRBV4-3 to TRBJ2-5; D might be TRBD2 (5 bases). In germline, CDR1 is LGHNA, CDR2 YSLEER. Trimming took off 3 bases at V and 2 bases at J, with 16 bases between the two ends. The CDR3 sequence is 16 residues long. CDR3 region: CASSHAFRGRQETQYF. The CDR3, as DNA: TGCGCCAGCAGCCATGCCTTTCGGGGAAGGCAAGAGACCCAGTACTTC.

This chain connects TRBV30 to TRBJ1-2; D unresolved. The CDR3 runs to 12 residues. Germline CDR1 and CDR2: GTSNPN and SVGIG (reference sequence). Trimming removed 0 bases from V and 5 bases from J, with 7 bases in between. The CDR3 DNA sequence: TGTGCCTGGAGTGTAGCCGGGTATGGCTACACCTTC. Its protein is CAWSVAGYGYTF.

This clone appeared a few times. Other DNA variants within this sample encode the same CDR3. The gene calls are TRBV15 and TRBJ2-1; D gene ambiguous. The CDR3 length is 14 residues. Germline CDR1 LNHNV, CDR2 YYDKDF (reference sequence). Trimming pared 1 base from V and 4 bases from J, leaving 8 bases between. CDR3 sequence: CATSRVGSYNEQFF. CDR3 nucleotide sequence: TGTGCCACCAGCAGAGTTGGCAGTTACAATGAGCAGTTCTTC.